Below, 30 T cell receptor beta chains from the same sample are listed, as sequenced in a study of T cells in Graves' hyperthyroidism and ophthalmopathy. The source material, RNA transcripts, was used to amplify TCR beta CDR3 regions. The HTBI primer set drove a first-round RT-PCR of the TCR CDR3. TCRdb re-called the multiplex PCR reads with MiXCR, one entry per CDR3 protein. Of approximately 620,000 distinct CDR3 sequences detected, approximately 15% appear once; the ten largest clones hold 3% to 4%. What was sequenced was blood. Receptors originate from a woman aged 40 to 55 with Graves' ophthalmopathy.

On this clonotype: At one boundary the junction diverges from the germline segment, which might be a read error. The chain uses TRBV6-2 or TRBV6-3 and TRBJ1-2, with D possibly being TRBD1 (6 bases). CDR1 MNHEY and CDR2 SVGEGT come from the germline V gene. The CDR3 loop spans 13 amino acids. CDR3 loop: CASGYRDNYGYTF. DNA for the CDR3: TGTGCCAGCGGTTACAGGGACAACTATGGCTACACCTTC.

This clonotype was found many times. The CDR3 coding sequence is TGTGCCAGCAGTTTAGGGATGAGCTCTGGAAACACCATATATTTT. As protein: CASSLGMSSGNTIYF. This rearrangement joins TRBV12-3 or TRBV12-4 to TRBJ1-3; D is undetermined. Trimming shortened V by 1 base and J by 0 bases, and 7 bases separated the two germline ends. The CDR3 sequence is 15 residues long.

The gene calls are TRBV5-1 and TRBJ2-7, with unresolved D. Germline V gene lookup returns CDR1 SGHRS and CDR2 YFSETQ. The CDR3 spans 17 residues. Trimming cost V 0 bases and J 4 bases, with 20 bases left between them. The CDR3 sequence is CASSLEARGTRRYEQYF. CDR3 nucleotides: TGCGCCAGCAGCTTGGAGGCCCGCGGAACGAGGCGTTACGAGCAGTACTTC.

This clonotype was detected many times. The chain has TRBV7-8 and TRBJ2-3, with unresolved D. Trimming removed 6 bases at V and 1 base at J, with 11 bases between. Germline V gene data show CDR1 as SGHVS and CDR2 as FQNEAQ. The CDR3 loop spans 14 amino acids. The CDR3 DNA reads TGTGCCAGCAGGCTTCGTGCGCGCACAGATACGCAGTATTTT. Amino acids: CASRLRARTDTQYF.

This clonotype was observed many times. This chain connects TRBV5-1 to TRBJ1-1; D gene ambiguous. This CDR3 contains 14 residues. Trimming left V 5 bases short and J 1 base short, with 12 bases between. Germline CDR1 SGHRS, CDR2 YFSETQ. The CDR3 DNA reads TGCGCCAGCAGGCCGGGAGCCTCGAACACTGAAGCTTTCTTT. This encodes CASRPGASNTEAFF.

This clonotype was observed many times. The genes are TRBV6-1 and TRBJ2-1, with D possibly being TRBD2 (7 bases). This CDR3 has 15 amino acids. Looked up from germline, CDR1 is MNHNS and CDR2 is SASEGT. The V end was cut by 6 bases, the J end by 0 bases, with 12 bases between. CDR3 nucleotide sequence: TGTGCCAGCAGGAGAGGGGGGGGCTCCTACAATGAGCAGTTCTTC. It translates to CASRRGGGSYNEQFF.

This clonotype has a handful of counts. The chain joins TRBV6-2 or TRBV6-3 to TRBJ2-5; TRBD2 matches 11 bases. Unmatched junction bases numbered 6, after V lost 7 bases and J lost 5 bases. The CDR3 contains 14 residues. Germline V lookup: CDR1 MNHEY, CDR2 SVGEGT. The CDR3: CASKLLAGDETQYF. The CDR3, as DNA: TGTGCCAGCAAGCTACTAGCGGGAGACGAGACCCAGTACTTC.

The chain links TRBV28 to TRBJ2-7; 8 bases fit TRBD1. CDR1 MDHEN and CDR2 SYDVKM come from the germline V gene. The V gene end was trimmed by 5 bases and the J gene end by 3 bases; junction bases not matched to a gene: 9. The CDR3 covers 15 residues. The CDR3 sequence is CASSELQGANYEQYF. CDR3 nucleotides: TGTGCCAGCAGTGAGCTCCAGGGGGCTAACTACGAGCAGTACTTC.

This clonotype has ten or more counts. This chain links TRBV12-3 or TRBV12-4 with TRBJ2-3, with TRBD2 identical over 10 bases. V dropped 5 bases and J dropped 4; count of bases not matched to a gene: 3. The CDR3 sequence is 14 residues long. The CDR3: CASSRLAGADTQYF. As DNA, the CDR3 is TGTGCCAGCAGTAGGCTAGCGGGAGCAGATACGCAGTATTTT.

This clonotype has just a few counts. The chain recombines TRBV11-1 with TRBJ1-1; D unresolved. V was shortened by 3 bases and J by 2 bases, with 10 bases between the two germline ends. In germline, CDR1 is SGHAT, CDR2 FQDESV (reference sequence). The CDR3 length is 14 residues. The CDR3 region is CASSFAGKNTEAFF. CDR3 coding DNA: TGTGCCAGCAGCTTCGCGGGGAAAAACACTGAAGCTTTCTTT.

This clonotype was detected only a few times. This chain joins TRBV10-3 and TRBJ2-1; possible D gene TRBD1, 5 bases. The germline V and J ends were trimmed by 4 bases and 2 bases, with 15 bases remaining between them. The CDR3 is 16 residues long. Germline V gene data show CDR1 as ENHRY and CDR2 as SYGVKD. CDR3 in DNA: TGTGCCATCAGTGGTAACTCCGCCAGGGCCTACAATGAGCAGTTCTTC. Translated, it gives CAISGNSARAYNEQFF.

This clonotype showed up just a few times. V gene TRBV12-3 or TRBV12-4 combines with J gene TRBJ2-3; no definite D call. V shed 7 bases and J shed 0 bases, with 14 bases lying between them. This CDR3 region has 15 residues. In nucleotides, the CDR3 is TGTGCCAGCACCCAACTTAGCCTGAGCACAGATACGCAGTATTTT. Its protein is CASTQLSLSTDTQYF.

The sample holds one count of this clonotype. This may stem from a read error, because a much larger clone lies one nucleotide away. The chain links TRBV3-1 to TRBJ2-7; D is perhaps TRBD1 or TRBD2 (5 bases each). This CDR3 has 14 amino acids. Trimming left V 2 bases short and J 3 bases short, with 11 bases between. Germline assignment: CDR1 LGHDT and CDR2 YNNKEL (reference sequence). The CDR3 sequence: CASSQRGASYEQYF. In DNA form, the CDR3 reads TGTGCCAGCAGCCAACGAGGGGCAAGCTACGAGCAGTACTTC.

Points on this clonotype: A much larger clone is a single base away; this may be a read error. The chain carries TRBV28 and TRBJ2-3; 11 bases match TRBD1. The V gene's germline CDR1 is MDHEN and CDR2 SYDVKM. The CDR3 consists of 15 residues. With V trimmed by 5 bases and J by 4 bases, 5 bases remained unmatched. The CDR3 sequence: CASSPWTGGPDTQYF. The CDR3 nucleotides read TGTGCCAGCAGTCCTTGGACAGGGGGCCCAGATACGCAGTATTTT.

The J gene is TRBJ2-1, the V gene TRBV12-3 or TRBV12-4; 10 bases are a match to TRBD2. This CDR3 has 15 amino acids. V dropped 3 bases and J dropped 9; count of bases not matched to a gene: 8. The DNA of the CDR3 is TGTGCCAGCAGTTTGGCTAGCGGGAGTAGGAGTGAGCAGTTCTTC. As protein: CASSLASGSRSEQFF.

This clonotype came up a few times. J is TRBJ1-3 and V is TRBV2; 9 nucleotides line up with TRBD1. CDR1 SNHLY and CDR2 FYNNEI come from the germline V gene. CDR3 length: 16 residues. Germline trimming cut 6 bases from V and 0 bases from J; bases unmatched to any gene: 6. The CDR3 nucleotides are TGTGCCAGCAGGGCCGGGACAGGGTTCTCTGGAAACACCATATATTTT. It encodes CASRAGTGFSGNTIYF. The full variable domain, completed using reference TRBV2 and TRBJ1-3, is EPEVTQTPSHQVTQMGQEVILRCVPISNHLYFYWYRQILGQKVEFLVSFYNNEISEKSEIFDDQFSVERPDGSNFTLKIRSTKLEDSAMYFCASRAGTGFSGNTIYFGEGSWLTVV.

This clonotype was detected many times. The chain couples TRBV5-1 to TRBJ1-1; D gene uncertain. V lost 2 bases, J lost 3 bases, and 14 bases lay in between. Germline loops: CDR1 SGHRS, CDR2 YFSETQ. The CDR3 has 15 residues. The CDR3 DNA sequence: TGCGCCAGCAGCTTTACCGGGAGCACTGACACTGAAGCTTTCTTT. As protein: CASSFTGSTDTEAFF.

This clonotype came up many times. The chain links TRBV7-8 to TRBJ2-1; 9 bases agree with TRBD2. The J segment lost 6 bases and the V segment lost 3 bases, leaving 9 bases of the junction unmatched. Looked up from germline, CDR1 is SGHVS and CDR2 is FQNEAQ. The CDR3 contains 16 residues. CDR3 sequence: CASSFGVAGVGNEQFF. CDR3 nucleotide sequence: TGTGCCAGCAGCTTTGGGGTAGCGGGAGTGGGCAATGAGCAGTTCTTC.

This clonotype was recorded a few times. The J gene is TRBJ2-2, the V gene TRBV10-2, with D hard to call. V lost 11 bases and J lost 7, with 14 bases in between. The CDR3 covers 12 residues. Germline V lookup: CDR1 WSHSY, CDR2 SAAADI. The DNA of the CDR3 is TGCGCCGGCGTAAGTTACGACGGGGAGCTGTTTTTT. Amino acid sequence: CAGVSYDGELFF.

This chain joins TRBV6-2 or TRBV6-3 and TRBJ2-3; D gene ambiguous. The V and J ends lost 2 bases and 5 bases respectively, with 2 bases between them. The germline V gene has CDR1 MNHEY and CDR2 SVGEGT. The CDR3 has 11 residues. CDR3 sequence reads: CASSYVDTQYF. CDR3 nucleotide sequence: TGTGCCAGCAGTTACGTAGATACGCAGTATTTT.

In DNA, the CDR3 is TGCAGTGCTATCGATTTTTCTTTGACAGGGGTCGCTGAAGCTTTCTTT. Its translation: CSAIDFSLTGVAEAFF. The chain uses TRBV20-1 and TRBJ1-1; 8 bases align to TRBD1. The V and J ends lost 4 bases and 6 bases, in that order; junction bases with no gene match: 16. This CDR3 has 16 amino acids. Germline lookup yields CDR1 DFQATT and CDR2 SNEGSKA (reference sequence).

This clonotype has ten or more counts. The chain joins TRBV7-3 to TRBJ2-1; TRBD1 might be the D (6 bases). This CDR3 is built from 14 residues. Trimming shortened V by 1 base and J by 7 bases, and 11 bases separated the two germline ends. Germline values: CDR1 SGHTA, CDR2 FQGTGA. The DNA of the CDR3 is TGTGCCAGCAGCTTAAGTCAGGGGACGAATGAGCAGTTCTTC. Its protein product is CASSLSQGTNEQFF.

J is TRBJ2-3 and V is TRBV25-1, with 7 bases aligning to TRBD2. J lost 2 bases, V lost 7 bases, and 9 bases had no gene match. Germline CDR1 reads MGHDK; CDR2 reads SYGVNS. This CDR3 comprises 15 residues. The CDR3 DNA sequence: TGTGCCAGCAACCCGGGACTACATACCACAGATACGCAGTATTTT. It translates to CASNPGLHTTDTQYF.

CDR3 nucleotides: TGTGCCAGCAGCGTAGCGCTAGCGGGAGGGGAGACCCAGTACTTC. The encoded protein is CASSVALAGGETQYF. The rearrangement joins TRBV9 to TRBJ2-5, with 12 bases aligning to TRBD2. CDR1 SGDLS and CDR2 YYNGEE come from the germline V gene. Trimming removed 0 bases from V and 5 bases from J; junction bases left unmatched: 2. CDR3 size: 15 residues. The complete variable domain, with remaining parts taken from reference TRBV9 and TRBJ2-5, reads DSGVTQTPKHLITATGQRVTLRCSPRSGDLSVYWYQQSLDQGLQFLIQYYNGEERAKGNILERFSAQQFPDLHSELNLSSLELGDSALYFCASSVALAGGETQYFGPGTRLLVL.

The V gene is TRBV7-9, the J gene TRBJ1-2; D is unresolved. The CDR3 contains 13 residues. The V end was cut by 5 bases, the J end by 4 bases, with 11 bases between. Germline V lookup: CDR1 SEHNR, CDR2 FQNEAQ (reference sequence). CDR3 region: CASSTRPGYGYTF. The CDR3 nucleotides are TGTGCCAGCAGCACGCGCCCAGGCTATGGCTACACCTTC.

This clonotype was counted many times. Written as DNA, the CDR3 is TGTGCCAGCCCCCCCCCGGGACTAGCGGGGGAGACAGATACGCAGTATTTT. It specifies CASPPPGLAGETDTQYF. The chain joins TRBV6-1 to TRBJ2-3; 14 positions match TRBD2. The V and J ends lost 8 bases and 3 bases, in that order; junction bases with no gene match: 10. The germline V gene encodes CDR1 MNHNS and CDR2 SASEGT. The CDR3 runs to 17 residues.

This chain connects TRBV5-1 to TRBJ2-7; D is perhaps TRBD1 (5 bases). Trimming cost V 0 bases and J 5 bases, with 15 bases left between them. The germline CDR1 and CDR2 sequences are SGHRS and YFSETQ. The CDR3 has 15 amino acids. The CDR3 DNA follows: TGCGCCAGCAGCTTGGGTGACCCGGGCAGGGACGAGCAGTACTTC. It codes for CASSLGDPGRDEQYF.

In its sample, this clonotype was seen a few times. This chain joins TRBV29-1 and TRBJ2-1; D remains ambiguous. The length of the CDR3 is 12 residues. Germline CDR1 SQVTM, CDR2 ANQGSEA. The CDR3 coding sequence is TGCAGTGGTGGACCTTCCTACAATGAGCAGTTCTTC. Translating it yields CSGGPSYNEQFF.

This clonotype was seen ten or more times. CDR3 bases: TGTGCCAGCAGCTTTTTGGGTAGAAATCGCAATCAGCCCCAGCATTTT. This gives the protein CASSFLGRNRNQPQHF. The chain carries TRBV28 and TRBJ1-5, with D hard to call. The germline V gene has CDR1 MDHEN and CDR2 SYDVKM. This CDR3 contains 16 residues. Trimming shortened V by 6 bases and J by 2 bases, and 17 bases separated the two germline ends.

This clonotype appeared many times. J is TRBJ2-5 and V is TRBV3-1; 7 bases map to TRBD2. V was pared by 0 bases and J by 5 bases, with 6 bases of the junction left unmatched. Germline-derived CDR1 and CDR2 are LGHDT and YNNKEL (reference sequence). The CDR3 contains 15 residues. CDR3 loop: CASSQEGRGSETQYF. Here the CDR3 DNA reads TGTGCCAGCAGCCAAGAGGGGCGGGGGTCTGAGACCCAGTACTTC.